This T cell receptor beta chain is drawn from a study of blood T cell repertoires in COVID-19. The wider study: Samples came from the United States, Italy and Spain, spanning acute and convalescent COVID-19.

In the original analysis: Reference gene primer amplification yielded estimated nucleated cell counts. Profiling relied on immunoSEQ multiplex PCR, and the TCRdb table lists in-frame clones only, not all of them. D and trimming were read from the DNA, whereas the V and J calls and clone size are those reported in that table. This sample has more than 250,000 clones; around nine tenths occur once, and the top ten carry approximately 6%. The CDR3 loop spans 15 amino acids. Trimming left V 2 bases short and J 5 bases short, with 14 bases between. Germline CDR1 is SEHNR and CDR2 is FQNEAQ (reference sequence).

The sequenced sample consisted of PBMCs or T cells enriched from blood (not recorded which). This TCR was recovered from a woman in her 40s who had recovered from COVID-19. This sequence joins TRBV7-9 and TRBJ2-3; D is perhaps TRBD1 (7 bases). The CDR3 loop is CASSLLGQGGDTQYF. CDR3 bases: TGTGCCAGCAGCTTATTGGGGCAGGGGGGAGATACGCAGTATTTT.